The rows below give T cell receptor beta chains drawn from one sample of a study of T cells in narcolepsy. TCRdb keeps only in-frame clones here, not all; method: immunoSEQ multiplex PCR. This sample has under 40,000 clones, with roughly four fifths found just once. The sample was CD45RA- memory CD4+ T cells from PBMCs. Receptors were obtained from a human donor with narcolepsy. Both conserved end residues are part of each CDR3. Fields, in order: CDR3 protein, CDR3 DNA, D gene, clone size, V gene, J gene. The D gene is left open where the match is weak. A row's size may be missing; if present it is once, few, many or a size class.

CASSYSSGNTGELFF	TGTGCCAGCAGTTACTCGTCCGGGAACACCGGGGAGCTGTTTTTT	NA	NA	TRBV6-5	TRBJ2-2
CASGQGGGGYTF	TGTGCCAGTGGACAGGGGGGCGGTGGCTACACCTTC	TRBD1	NA	TRBV19	TRBJ1-2
CASSLAGGAGNTIYF	TGTGCCAGCAGCTTAGCAGGGGGAGCTGGAAACACCATATATTTT	NA	NA	TRBV7-9	TRBJ1-3
CASSGGLPNYEQYF	TGTGCCAGTAGTGGAGGACTTCCGAACTACGAGCAGTACTTC	NA	NA	TRBV19	TRBJ2-7
CASSQSRVRGYTF	TGTGCCAGCAGCCAAAGCCGGGTGAGAGGCTACACCTTC	NA	NA	TRBV7-6	TRBJ1-2
CASSLGAGTGYTF	TGTGCCAGCAGCTTGGGGGCGGGGACTGGCTACACCTTC	NA	NA	TRBV11-2	TRBJ1-2
CAWSVWGNGEAFF	TGTGCCTGGAGTGTATGGGGAAACGGTGAAGCTTTCTTT	NA	NA	TRBV30	TRBJ1-1
CAWSQTGGNTIYF	TGTGCCTGGAGTCAGACAGGGGGAAACACCATATATTTT	TRBD1	once	TRBV30	TRBJ1-3
CASSSEGDGFNEQFF	TGTGCCAGCAGCTCCGAGGGGGACGGCTTCAATGAGCAGTTCTTC	NA	NA	TRBV5-5	TRBJ2-1
CASSVRGDTEAFF	TGTGCCAGCAGCGTAAGGGGGGACACTGAAGCTTTCTTT	NA	once	TRBV9	TRBJ1-1
CASTGLKGGRAFF	TGTGCCAGCACCGGACTTAAGGGGGGGAGGGCTTTCTTT	NA	NA	TRBV2	TRBJ1-1
CSAGLAGEETQYF	TGCAGCGCTGGACTAGCGGGGGAAGAGACCCAGTACTTC	TRBD2	NA	TRBV29-1	TRBJ2-5
CASSYRTGTYGYTF	TGTGCCAGCAGTTACCGGACAGGGACCTATGGCTACACCTTC	TRBD1	NA	TRBV6-5	TRBJ1-2
CASSPRNPTEAFF	TGCGCCAGCAGCCCCAGGAATCCGACTGAAGCTTTCTTT	NA	NA	TRBV4-1	TRBJ1-1
CAWRRGDNSPLHF	TGTGCCTGGAGACGCGGGGACAATTCACCCCTCCACTTT	NA	NA	TRBV30	TRBJ1-6
CASSANRDGYYGYTF	TGTGCCAGCAGCGCCAACCGGGACGGCTACTATGGCTACACCTTC	NA	NA	TRBV6-5	TRBJ1-2
CASSRQGQMGNQPQHF	TGTGCCAGCTCACGACAGGGCCAGATGGGGAATCAGCCCCAGCATTTT	TRBD1	NA	TRBV18	TRBJ1-5
CAATPGDTEAFF	TGTGCCGCTACCCCAGGGGACACTGAAGCTTTCTTT	NA	NA	TRBV28	TRBJ1-1